This record covers a single T cell receptor beta chain. The table lists this clonotype with many counts. This clone's antigen is unknown. There are no base qualities to consult, and no much larger clone falls within one base. Libraries from unsorted PBMCs were made from 2 million PBMCs kept in RNAlater at -80 degrees C until RNA extraction. Peripheral blood was subjected to Ficoll-Hypaque density gradient centrifugation to isolate PBMCs, which were then cryopreserved in liquid nitrogen. The data originate from a study of neurological immune-mediated disorders (dated by TCRdb to about 2019). For the wider study: Peripheral blood TCR-beta repertoires from patients with HTLV-I-associated myelopathy (HAM/TSP), patients with multiple sclerosis, and healthy controls were compared in the study using UMI-based sequencing. Of the 60 to 70 subjects in the cohort, about 15 were HAM/TSP patients, about 34 were multiple sclerosis patients, and approximately 20 were healthy controls. Alongside PBMC samples, the set of some 97 TCR-beta libraries contained longitudinal samples, technical triplicates, and paired CD4+ and CD8+ T-cell subsets that had been sorted.

cDNA was synthesized by template-switch 5'RACE using a primer with a 10-nucleotide random unique molecular identifier that tagged each TCR transcript. Every sequencing run covered 15-18 subjects and yielded more than 200 million TCR-beta sequences. The RNeasy kit was used to extract total RNA. TCR-beta VDJ regions were amplified with primers for the TCR constant region and the 5'RACE anchor, using the KAPA Real-time Library Amplification kit. A first PCR added sample indexes and Illumina adaptors, after which a second PCR increased the library yield. After Ampure bead purification, the TCR product of roughly 650 bp was size-selected on a 2% E-gel SizeSelection system. Before pooling, libraries had their quality checked on a Bioanalyzer, their concentration measured with Qubit, and their quantity determined with the Kapa Library Quantification kit. Paired-end 2 x 150 bp sequencing of the libraries was performed on an Illumina HiSeq 2500. To increase sequence diversity, about 25-31% phiX was spiked into each library pool. The source study handled its data this way. The quality-filtered reads were processed with the UMI-based MiGEC pipeline, whose error correction step removed more than 85% of the raw TCR sequences. VDJ genes were aligned to IMGT germline references, and clonotypes were defined by unique CDR3 amino acid sequence plus V-J genes. Clonal expansion, Shannon diversity and CDR3 relatedness (CalcPairwiseDistances, ClusterSamples) were evaluated with VDJtools, and phylogenetic trees were built with CLCbio workbench. A clone was classed as expanded if it had 8 or more unique UMIs, a cutoff based on coefficient-of-variation modelling across technical triplicates. TCRdb ran its own pipeline on the public reads, namely fastp trimming at Q25 and MiXCR clone calling, and kept in-frame beta chains. Duplicate CDR3 protein sequences are folded into a single record with the most common DNA and genes. For this entry, the V and J calls and clone size follow TCRdb and not the study's own pipeline. The sample table holds 55,000 to 75,000 distinct CDR3 sequences, of which roughly an eighth were seen once. The ten largest clonotypes hold about 11% of the sample.

CDR3 length: 16 amino acids, cysteine to phenylalanine. Here the CDR3 DNA is all that survives: 48 bases in frame from base 1. CDR1 SGHDT and CDR2 YYEEEE are derived from the germline V gene. Trimming at the junction amounts to 2 bases on V and 0 bases on J, and the germline ends lie 15 bases apart. Overall study outcomes, separate from this receptor: The highest TCR clonal expansion was observed in HAM/TSP patients, whereas the lowest was observed in MS patients, even when compared with healthy controls. No identical CDR3 amino acid sequences were found to be shared among expanded clones across subjects, suggesting that TCR-beta repertoires were private in all groups.

This clonotype was sampled from a woman in her fifties or sixties with HTLV-1-associated myelopathy (HAM/TSP). Rearrangement joined TRBV5-6 to TRBJ2-7; the D region may be TRBD1 or TRBD2, each matching 6 bases equally. The specimen was PBMCs. The CDR3 region has the sequence CASSFRGPISSYEQYF. The DNA reads TGTGCCAGCAGCTTCCGGGGGCCGATCAGCTCCTACGAGCAGTACTTC.